This TCR beta chain was sequenced for a study of PD-1 blockade in classical Hodgkin lymphoma. J lost 8 bases, V lost 5 bases, and 10 bases had no gene match. Germline CDR1 and CDR2: GTSNPN and SVGIG (reference sequence). CDR3 length: 13 amino acids. Brentuximab vedotin exposure varied, and every patient relapsed after autologous stem cell transplantation. This table comes from immunoSEQ multiplex PCR, and its TCRdb copy is limited to in-frame clones, with some not included. The table has some 100,000 clones, around nine tenths seen once. Study-wide results and caveats: The drivers behind the repertoire differences, possibly disease activity or prior therapy, remain undefined. Patients with an early start, nivolumab under 1 year after ASCT, were excluded. Relapsed/refractory patients reportedly had lower baseline diversity than newly diagnosed patients.

A remark on this clone: What it binds is unknown.

The TCR comes from a human donor with classical Hodgkin lymphoma. The sample was peripheral blood mononuclear cells (PBMCs), taken at baseline. The gene calls are TRBV30 and TRBJ1-2, with TRBD1 matching over 8 bases. The CDR3 DNA reads as TGTGCCTGGGACTCAGGGGGCGCTTTGGGCTACACCTTC. It encodes CAWDSGGALGYTF. The complete variable domain, with remaining parts taken from reference TRBV30 and TRBJ1-2, reads SQTIHQWPATLVQPVGSPLSLECTVEGTSNPNLYWYRQAAGRGLQLLFYSVGIGQISSEVPQNLSASRPQDRQFILSSKKLLLSDSGFYLCAWDSGGALGYTFGSGTRLTVV.